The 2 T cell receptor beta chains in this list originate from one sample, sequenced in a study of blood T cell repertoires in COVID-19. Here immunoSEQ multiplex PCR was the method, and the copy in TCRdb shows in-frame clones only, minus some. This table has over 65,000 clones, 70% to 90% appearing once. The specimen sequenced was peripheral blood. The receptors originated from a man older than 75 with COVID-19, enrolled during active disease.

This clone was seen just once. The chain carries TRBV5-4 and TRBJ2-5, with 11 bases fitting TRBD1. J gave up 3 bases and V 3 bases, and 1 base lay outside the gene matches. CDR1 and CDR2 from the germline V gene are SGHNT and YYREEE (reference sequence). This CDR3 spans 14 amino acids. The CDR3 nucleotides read TGTGCCAGCAGCTCGGGACAGGGGGAAGAGACCCAGTACTTC. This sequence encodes CASSSGQGEETQYF.

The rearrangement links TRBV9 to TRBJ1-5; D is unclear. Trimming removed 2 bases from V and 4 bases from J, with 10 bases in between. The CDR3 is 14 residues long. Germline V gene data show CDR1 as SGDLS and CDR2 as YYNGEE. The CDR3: CASSVGGRNQPQHF. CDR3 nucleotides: TGTGCCAGCAGCGTGGGAGGGAGAAATCAGCCCCAGCATTTT.